The 8 T cell receptor beta chains presented below share a single source sample, sequenced in a study of CD8+ T cells in alopecia areata. RNA extraction was followed by reverse transcription into cDNA, which acted as the sequencing template. Clones were sequenced by immunoSEQ multiplex PCR, and TCRdb holds only the in-frame ones, with some missing. Of 100,000 to 150,000 clones in the sample, 35% to 40% are singletons; the top ten hold over 3%. The sample was CD4+ T cells sorted from blood. These receptors all come from a human donor with alopecia areata.

A few counts support this clone. The V gene is TRBV29-1, the J gene TRBJ2-5; possible D gene TRBD2, 6 bases. V shed 8 bases and J shed 2 bases, with 18 bases lying between them. Looked up from germline, CDR1 is SQVTM and CDR2 is ANQGSEA. The CDR3 runs 14 residues. CDR3 nucleotides: TGCAGCCACCTGGATGGGGGGACTCAAGAGACCCAGTACTTC. It encodes CSHLDGGTQETQYF.

The chain is built from TRBV7-9 and TRBJ1-2, with no clear D. The CDR3 contains 13 residues. Trimming took off 6 bases at V and 5 bases at J, with 13 bases between the two ends. Per the germline V gene, CDR1 is SEHNR and CDR2 is FQNEAQ (reference sequence). CDR3 DNA sequence: TGTGCCAGCAGTCCCGGACCGGGGTATGGCTACACCTTC. Translation gives CASSPGPGYGYTF.

The gene calls are TRBV30 and TRBJ2-1; 9 nucleotides align to TRBD2. J was trimmed by 1 base and V by 3 bases; bases with no gene match: 10. Germline V gene lookup returns CDR1 GTSNPN and CDR2 SVGIG (reference sequence). This CDR3 comprises 17 residues. CDR3 sequence reads: CAWRTSGIYTSYNEQFF. The CDR3, as DNA: TGTGCCTGGAGGACTAGCGGTATATATACTTCCTACAATGAGCAGTTCTTC.

The chain has TRBV4-3 and TRBJ2-7; a weak D match, TRBD1 (6 bases). Between the trimmed V and J ends, which lost 1 base and 6 bases, there was a span of 10 bases. The CDR3 is 13 amino acids. The germline V gene has CDR1 LGHNA and CDR2 YSLEER. In DNA, the CDR3 is TGCGCCAGCAGCCAAGTGGGGACAAGCGAGCAGTACTTC. Its protein is CASSQVGTSEQYF.

The CDR3 is CASSVGTGNTGELFF. The CDR3 region has the DNA TGCGCCAGCAGCGTAGGGACAGGAAACACCGGGGAGCTGTTTTTT. The rearrangement links TRBV5-1 to TRBJ2-2; 8 nucleotides align to TRBD1. Germline-derived CDR1 and CDR2 are SGHRS and YFSETQ. Germline trimming cut 4 bases from V and 2 bases from J; bases unmatched to any gene: 4. There are 15 residues in the CDR3. Variable domain in full (rest from reference TRBV5-1 and TRBJ2-2): KAGVTQTPRYLIKTRGQQVTLSCSPISGHRSVSWYQQTPGQGLQFLFEYFSETQRNKGNFPGRFSGRQFSNSRSEMNVSTLELGDSALYLCASSVGTGNTGELFFGEGSRLTVL.

With respect to this clone: This specimen includes other DNA sequences encoding the same CDR3. The chain couples TRBV7-2 to TRBJ2-7; D unclear. There are 9 residues in the CDR3. Germline V gives CDR1 SGHTA, CDR2 FQGNSA. V lost 8 bases, J lost 3 bases, and 2 bases lay in between. CDR3 residues: CASGYEQYF. Here the CDR3 DNA reads TGTGCCAGCGGCTACGAGCAGTACTTC.

This clone was seen only a few times. This sequence joins TRBV29-1 and TRBJ2-3; the D gene could be TRBD1 or TRBD2 (5 bases each). CDR1 SQVTM and CDR2 ANQGSEA come from the germline V gene. V dropped 6 bases and J dropped 3 bases, with 13 bases sitting between them. The CDR3 has 13 residues. The CDR3 DNA is TGCAGCGTCGGGACCAGAGGGACAGATACGCAGTATTTT. This encodes CSVGTRGTDTQYF.

The CDR3 spells CASSIPGTTYEQYF. CDR3 DNA sequence: TGTGCCAGCAGTATCCCCGGGACAACCTACGAGCAGTACTTC. The gene calls are TRBV28 and TRBJ2-7; TRBD1 is a possible D gene (6 bases). The CDR3 runs 14 residues. Germline V gives CDR1 MDHEN, CDR2 SYDVKM. V lost 5 bases to trimming and J lost 2 bases, with 13 bases between them. Based on the CDR3 plus reference TRBV28 and TRBJ2-7, the full variable domain is DVKVTQSSRYLVKRTGEKVFLECVQDMDHENMFWYRQDPGLGLRLIYFSYDVKMKEKGDIPEGYSVSREKKERFSLILESASTNQTSMYLCASSIPGTTYEQYFGPGTRLTVT.